The TCR beta chain under discussion was sequenced for a study of T cells in Graves' hyperthyroidism and ophthalmopathy. Whole-study findings and limits: Ophthalmopathy was predicted by the model a median of around 5.9 months ahead of onset.

Patients aged 18 to 65 with hyperthyroidism were newly diagnosed, with duration under 2 months. What was amplified from RNA transcripts were TCR beta CDR3 regions. TCR CDR3 regions were first amplified by RT-PCR with HTBI primers. TCRdb re-called the multiplex PCR reads with MiXCR, one entry per CDR3 protein. Seen here are approximately 740,000 distinct CDR3 sequences, 12% to 15% observed once, and the top ten hold about 9.4%. In this sample, this clonotype turned up many times. Its antigen is undetermined. Sequenced sample: blood. This receptor was taken from a young woman with Graves' hyperthyroidism.

This CDR3 reads CASRDRGAHNQPQHF. DNA for the CDR3: TGTGCCAGCAGGGACAGGGGGGCGCACAATCAGCCCCAGCATTTT. The chain links TRBV28 to TRBJ1-5; TRBD1 matches at 10 bases. The CDR3 contains 15 residues. The V segment lost 6 bases and the J segment 3 bases; nucleotides outside the gene matches: 5. From germline, CDR1 is MDHEN and CDR2 SYDVKM.